The clone carrying this T cell receptor (beta chain) was recorded a few times. Each CDR3 protein gets one entry after TCRdb re-called the 5' RACE reads with MiXCR. Here the sample spans just under 650,000 distinct CDR3 sequences, roughly 6.6% being singletons. The sample comes from a study of identical twins. V gave up 6 bases and J gave up 5 bases, with 17 bases separating them. This CDR3 region has 14 residues. The germline V gene has CDR1 MDHEN and CDR2 SYDVKM. These data were also reused for a study on yellow fever vaccine responses in identical twins.

The material sequenced was PBMCs. The rearrangement links TRBV28 to TRBJ2-7, with unresolved D. The clonotype comes from a woman younger than 35 in good health. CDR3 sequence: CASRIGFPAHEQYF. In nucleotides, the CDR3 is TGTGCCAGCAGGATTGGGTTCCCGGCCCACGAGCAGTACTTC.